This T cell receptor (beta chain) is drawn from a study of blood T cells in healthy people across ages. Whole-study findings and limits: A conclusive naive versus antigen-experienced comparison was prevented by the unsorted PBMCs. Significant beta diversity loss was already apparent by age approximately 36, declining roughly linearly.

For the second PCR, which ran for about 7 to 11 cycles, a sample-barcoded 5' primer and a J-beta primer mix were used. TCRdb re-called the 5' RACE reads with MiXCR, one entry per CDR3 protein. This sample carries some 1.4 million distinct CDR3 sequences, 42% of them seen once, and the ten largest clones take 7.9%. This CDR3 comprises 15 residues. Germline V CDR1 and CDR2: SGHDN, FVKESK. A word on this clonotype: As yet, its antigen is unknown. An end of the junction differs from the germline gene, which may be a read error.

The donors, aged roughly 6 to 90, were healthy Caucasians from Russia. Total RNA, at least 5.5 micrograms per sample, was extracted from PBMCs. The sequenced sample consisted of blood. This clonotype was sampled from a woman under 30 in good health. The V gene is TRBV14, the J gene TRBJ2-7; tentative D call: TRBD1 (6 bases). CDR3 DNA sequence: TGTGCCTGCAGCCGCAAGCAGACAGGATCCTACGAGCAGTACTTC. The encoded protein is CACSRKQTGSYEQYF.